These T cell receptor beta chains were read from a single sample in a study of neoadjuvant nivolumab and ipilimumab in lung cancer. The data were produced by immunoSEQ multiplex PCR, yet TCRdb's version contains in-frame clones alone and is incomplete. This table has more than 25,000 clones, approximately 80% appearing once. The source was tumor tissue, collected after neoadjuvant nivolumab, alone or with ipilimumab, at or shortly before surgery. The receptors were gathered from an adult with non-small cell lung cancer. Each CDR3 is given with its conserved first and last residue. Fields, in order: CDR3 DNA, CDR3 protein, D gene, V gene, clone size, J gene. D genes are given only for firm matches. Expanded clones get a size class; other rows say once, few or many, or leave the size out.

CDR3nt: TGTGCCTGGAGTGAATCCCCGCTAGCGGGGGCCACAGATACGCAGTATTTT; CDR3aa: CAWSESPLAGATDTQYF; d_gene: TRBD2; v_gene: TRBV30; abundance: NA; j_gene: TRBJ2-3
CDR3nt: TGCGCCAGCAGCCAAGATTTGAACTATGGCTACACCTTC; CDR3aa: CASSQDLNYGYTF; d_gene: NA; v_gene: TRBV4-3; abundance: NA; j_gene: TRBJ1-2
CDR3nt: TGTGCCAGCAGCCGCTATCTCTATGGCTACACCTTC; CDR3aa: CASSRYLYGYTF; d_gene: NA; v_gene: TRBV6-1; abundance: NA; j_gene: TRBJ1-2
CDR3nt: TGTGCCAGCAGCTTAGTCCCCCTCTCTGGGGCCAACGTCCTGACTTTC; CDR3aa: CASSLVPLSGANVLTF; d_gene: NA; v_gene: TRBV7-9; abundance: NA; j_gene: TRBJ2-6
CDR3nt: TGTGCCAGCAGCCCGTGGTCGGCAAACACAGATACGCAGTATTTT; CDR3aa: CASSPWSANTDTQYF; d_gene: NA; v_gene: TRBV7-2; abundance: NA; j_gene: TRBJ2-3
CDR3nt: TGTGCCAGCAGCTTGGGGGGTGGGAACACCGGGGAGCTGTTTTTT; CDR3aa: CASSLGGGNTGELFF; d_gene: NA; v_gene: TRBV11-3; abundance: once; j_gene: TRBJ2-2
CDR3nt: TGTGCCAGCAGCAAAGGCCAGGTCAGAGAGACCCAGTACTTC; CDR3aa: CASSKGQVRETQYF; d_gene: NA; v_gene: TRBV14; abundance: NA; j_gene: TRBJ2-5
CDR3nt: TGTGCCAGCTCTCCTACCGGGACAGGACCTTACGAGCAGTACTTC; CDR3aa: CASSPTGTGPYEQYF; d_gene: TRBD1; v_gene: TRBV6-5; abundance: NA; j_gene: TRBJ2-7
CDR3nt: TGCGCCAGCAGCCAGGGAGCTGGAAACACCATATATTTT; CDR3aa: CASSQGAGNTIYF; d_gene: NA; v_gene: TRBV4-1; abundance: NA; j_gene: TRBJ1-3
CDR3nt: TGCGCCAGCAGCCCGACTAGCGCCATCTACAATGAGCAGTTCTTC; CDR3aa: CASSPTSAIYNEQFF; d_gene: TRBD2; v_gene: TRBV4-1; abundance: NA; j_gene: TRBJ2-1
CDR3nt: TGCGCCAGCAGCCAAGTACGGTCAGGGAAAGCTTTCTTT; CDR3aa: CASSQVRSGKAFF; d_gene: NA; v_gene: TRBV4-3; abundance: NA; j_gene: TRBJ1-1
CDR3nt: TGCGCCAGCAGCACCCTAGACAGGGCTAAGAACACTGAAGCTTTCTTT; CDR3aa: CASSTLDRAKNTEAFF; d_gene: TRBD1; v_gene: TRBV5-1; abundance: NA; j_gene: TRBJ1-1
CDR3nt: TGTGCCAGCAGTACCTACAATGAGCAGTTCTTC; CDR3aa: CASSTYNEQFF; d_gene: NA; v_gene: TRBV6-5; abundance: NA; j_gene: TRBJ2-1
CDR3nt: TGTGCCAGCGGGGAACAGGGGAACACTGAAGCTTTCTTT; CDR3aa: CASGEQGNTEAFF; d_gene: NA; v_gene: TRBV11-2; abundance: few; j_gene: TRBJ1-1
CDR3nt: TGTGCCACCAGAGCGGGGGCGGGGAATGAGCAGTTCTTC; CDR3aa: CATRAGAGNEQFF; d_gene: TRBD2; v_gene: TRBV15; abundance: NA; j_gene: TRBJ2-1
CDR3nt: TGTGCCAGCAGCCCCGGGACTTACTCTGGAAACACCATATATTTT; CDR3aa: CASSPGTYSGNTIYF; d_gene: NA; v_gene: TRBV5-8; abundance: NA; j_gene: TRBJ1-3
CDR3nt: TGTGCCAGCAGCTCGAAAACTAGCGGGGGCAGAAATGAGCAGTTCTTC; CDR3aa: CASSSKTSGGRNEQFF; d_gene: TRBD2; v_gene: TRBV5-4; abundance: NA; j_gene: TRBJ2-1
CDR3nt: TGTGCCAGCAGTGTGAGGGGGACGCACACTGAAGCTTTCTTT; CDR3aa: CASSVRGTHTEAFF; d_gene: NA; v_gene: TRBV2; abundance: NA; j_gene: TRBJ1-1
CDR3nt: TGTGCCACCTACCAGGGGGCCGGCGGGGAGCTGTTTTTT; CDR3aa: CATYQGAGGELFF; d_gene: TRBD1; v_gene: TRBV6-1; abundance: NA; j_gene: TRBJ2-2
CDR3nt: TGTGCCAGCAGCTATAGTGGGATATTGAGCTCCTACAATGAGCAGTTCTTC; CDR3aa: CASSYSGILSSYNEQFF; d_gene: NA; v_gene: TRBV7-9; abundance: NA; j_gene: TRBJ2-1
CDR3nt: TGTGCCAGCAGCCGCGGGAGCGGGGGGAACTATGGCTACACCTTC; CDR3aa: CASSRGSGGNYGYTF; d_gene: NA; v_gene: TRBV7-2; abundance: NA; j_gene: TRBJ1-2
CDR3nt: TGTGCCAGCAGCTTGAGTCTGACAGGGGGATCCTATGGCTACACCTTC; CDR3aa: CASSLSLTGGSYGYTF; d_gene: TRBD1; v_gene: TRBV5-6; abundance: NA; j_gene: TRBJ1-2
CDR3nt: TGTGCCAGCAGCTCCGGACAGGGAAACTACAATGAGCAGTTCTTC; CDR3aa: CASSSGQGNYNEQFF; d_gene: TRBD1; v_gene: TRBV5-6; abundance: NA; j_gene: TRBJ2-1
CDR3nt: TGTGCCAGCAGCTACGGGACCACCTACGAGCAGTACTTC; CDR3aa: CASSYGTTYEQYF; d_gene: NA; v_gene: TRBV11-2; abundance: NA; j_gene: TRBJ2-7
CDR3nt: TGCAGTGCTATCGACGACTATGGCTACACCTTC; CDR3aa: CSAIDDYGYTF; d_gene: NA; v_gene: TRBV20-1; abundance: NA; j_gene: TRBJ1-2
CDR3nt: TGCGCCAGCAGCGCCGGACTGTACGAGCAGTACTTC; CDR3aa: CASSAGLYEQYF; d_gene: NA; v_gene: TRBV5-1; abundance: NA; j_gene: TRBJ2-7
CDR3nt: TGTGCCAGCAGCTTAGTAGCTAATCAGCCCCAGCATTTT; CDR3aa: CASSLVANQPQHF; d_gene: NA; v_gene: TRBV11-3; abundance: NA; j_gene: TRBJ1-5
CDR3nt: TGTGCCAGCTCACCATCCGCGGGGGACACTGAAGCTTTCTTT; CDR3aa: CASSPSAGDTEAFF; d_gene: NA; v_gene: TRBV18; abundance: NA; j_gene: TRBJ1-1
CDR3nt: TGCGCCAGCAGGGGGACTAGCGGGGCGAACACCGGGGAGCTGTTTTTT; CDR3aa: CASRGTSGANTGELFF; d_gene: TRBD2; v_gene: TRBV10-2; abundance: NA; j_gene: TRBJ2-2
CDR3nt: TGTGCCAGCAGCTGGGGGACAGGGGCGAACACCGGGGAGCTGTTTTTT; CDR3aa: CASSWGTGANTGELFF; d_gene: TRBD1; v_gene: TRBV5-4; abundance: NA; j_gene: TRBJ2-2
CDR3nt: TGTGCCAGCAGCTTCCTACAGAGGGGCACTGAAGCTTTCTTT; CDR3aa: CASSFLQRGTEAFF; d_gene: NA; v_gene: TRBV11-2; abundance: NA; j_gene: TRBJ1-1
CDR3nt: TGCGCCAGCAGCCAAGAAATACTACAGGCCGCCTACAATGAGCAGTTCTTC; CDR3aa: CASSQEILQAAYNEQFF; d_gene: NA; v_gene: TRBV4-1; abundance: NA; j_gene: TRBJ2-1
CDR3nt: TGTGCCAGCAGTTTTGAAGACGGGGGAGACGGCTACACCTTC; CDR3aa: CASSFEDGGDGYTF; d_gene: NA; v_gene: TRBV2; abundance: few; j_gene: TRBJ1-2
CDR3nt: TGTGCCAGCAGCTTAGGGGGGAGGATAGACTATGGCTACACCTTC; CDR3aa: CASSLGGRIDYGYTF; d_gene: NA; v_gene: TRBV7-2; abundance: NA; j_gene: TRBJ1-2
CDR3nt: TGCGCCAGCAGGGACCGAGCCCTGGGCTACACCTTC; CDR3aa: CASRDRALGYTF; d_gene: NA; v_gene: TRBV10-2; abundance: NA; j_gene: TRBJ1-2
CDR3nt: TGTGCCAGCAGCCAAGTTAGCGGGTTCGGGACCCAGTACTTC; CDR3aa: CASSQVSGFGTQYF; d_gene: TRBD2; v_gene: TRBV7-9; abundance: NA; j_gene: TRBJ2-5
CDR3nt: TGTGCCAGCGCTTTCGGGGGGGCGCGAGGCTACACCTTC; CDR3aa: CASAFGGARGYTF; d_gene: NA; v_gene: TRBV5-6; abundance: NA; j_gene: TRBJ1-2
CDR3nt: TGTGCCAGTAGTATAAGGGGATCAAGCGGGAACACCGGGGAGCTGTTTTTT; CDR3aa: CASSIRGSSGNTGELFF; d_gene: NA; v_gene: TRBV19; abundance: few; j_gene: TRBJ2-2
CDR3nt: TGTGCCAGCTCACTTATGACAGGGCCTGGGCAGAACACTGAAGCTTTCTTT; CDR3aa: CASSLMTGPGQNTEAFF; d_gene: TRBD1; v_gene: TRBV18; abundance: NA; j_gene: TRBJ1-1
CDR3nt: TGCGCCAGCAGCTTGGCAACTAGCGGGGTATACAATGAGCAGTTCTTC; CDR3aa: CASSLATSGVYNEQFF; d_gene: TRBD2; v_gene: TRBV5-1; abundance: NA; j_gene: TRBJ2-1
CDR3nt: TGTGCCACGCGGCAAGGTTTTTCCTACAATGAGCAGTTCTTC; CDR3aa: CATRQGFSYNEQFF; d_gene: NA; v_gene: TRBV15; abundance: NA; j_gene: TRBJ2-1
CDR3nt: TGTGCCAGCAGCTTAAGGGGCTACGAGCAGTACTTC; CDR3aa: CASSLRGYEQYF; d_gene: NA; v_gene: TRBV7-9; abundance: NA; j_gene: TRBJ2-7
CDR3nt: TGCGCCAGCCGATTCCTTGGGACTAGCGGGGGGGGAGATACGCAGTATTTT; CDR3aa: CASRFLGTSGGGDTQYF; d_gene: TRBD2; v_gene: TRBV5-1; abundance: NA; j_gene: TRBJ2-3
CDR3nt: TGTGCCAGCAAGTTGATCGGGCCAAACACTGAAGCTTTCTTT; CDR3aa: CASKLIGPNTEAFF; d_gene: NA; v_gene: TRBV2; abundance: NA; j_gene: TRBJ1-1
CDR3nt: TGTGCCATCAGTGAAGGGGGGGGGCGCTTTGGTCAGCCCCAGCATTTT; CDR3aa: CAISEGGGRFGQPQHF; d_gene: NA; v_gene: TRBV10-3; abundance: few; j_gene: TRBJ1-5
CDR3nt: TGTGCCAGCAGCTTAGGGGTAGCGGGGGAGCAGTACTTC; CDR3aa: CASSLGVAGEQYF; d_gene: TRBD2; v_gene: TRBV11-2; abundance: once; j_gene: TRBJ2-7
CDR3nt: TGTGCCAGCGTACCCGGGACTGATTCCTACGAGCAGTACTTC; CDR3aa: CASVPGTDSYEQYF; d_gene: NA; v_gene: TRBV10-3; abundance: few; j_gene: TRBJ2-7
CDR3nt: TGTGCCACCGGCCCCTATGGGGCTTACACTGAAGCTTTCTTT; CDR3aa: CATGPYGAYTEAFF; d_gene: NA; v_gene: TRBV15; abundance: NA; j_gene: TRBJ1-1
CDR3nt: TGTGCCAGCAGCTACAGGGTAGGGACGAACACTGAAGCTTTCTTT; CDR3aa: CASSYRVGTNTEAFF; d_gene: NA; v_gene: TRBV7-2; abundance: NA; j_gene: TRBJ1-1
CDR3nt: TGTGCCAGCAGGGACCCCAGGGAGGGATCCCTTGGCTACACCTTC; CDR3aa: CASRDPREGSLGYTF; d_gene: NA; v_gene: TRBV6-5; abundance: NA; j_gene: TRBJ1-2
CDR3nt: TGTGCCAGCAGCTTTGGAGCTAACTATGGCTACACCTTC; CDR3aa: CASSFGANYGYTF; d_gene: NA; v_gene: TRBV7-2; abundance: NA; j_gene: TRBJ1-2
CDR3nt: TGTGCCAGCAGCTTAGCCCAAAGTTCACCCCTCCACTTT; CDR3aa: CASSLAQSSPLHF; d_gene: NA; v_gene: TRBV11-1; abundance: NA; j_gene: TRBJ1-6